This T cell receptor (beta chain) was obtained from a study of T cell repertoires and Cas9 in healthy adults. Study-wide background: Characterization of SpCas9-reactive CD4 and CD8 T cells covered multi-effector potency, cytotoxicity and lineage.

Whole-study results and caveats: SpCas9-reactive effector T cells were reportedly restrained in vitro by SpCas9-reactive regulatory T cells.

This CDR3 is 16 amino acids long. The V gene end was trimmed by 5 bases and the J gene end by 8 bases; junction bases not matched to a gene: 14. Germline CDR1 reads MNHEY; CDR2 reads SMNVEV (reference sequence). Using immunoSEQ multiplex PCR, the repertoire was profiled, and TCRdb retains in-frame clones only, with some absent. The data hold more than 20,000 clones, with under 95% observed a single time. About this clone itself: Its antigen is not known.

The origin of this receptor is a human donor in good health. Material: CD4+ effector T cells (CD127+, CD25-, CD137-, CD154-) from PBMCs; culture status not recorded. The rearrangement links TRBV27 to TRBJ1-2, with 10 bases fitting TRBD1. The CDR3 sequence is CASSTRDRGRSFGYTF. As DNA, the CDR3 is TGTGCCAGCAGTACCCGAGACAGGGGGCGATCCTTCGGCTACACCTTC.